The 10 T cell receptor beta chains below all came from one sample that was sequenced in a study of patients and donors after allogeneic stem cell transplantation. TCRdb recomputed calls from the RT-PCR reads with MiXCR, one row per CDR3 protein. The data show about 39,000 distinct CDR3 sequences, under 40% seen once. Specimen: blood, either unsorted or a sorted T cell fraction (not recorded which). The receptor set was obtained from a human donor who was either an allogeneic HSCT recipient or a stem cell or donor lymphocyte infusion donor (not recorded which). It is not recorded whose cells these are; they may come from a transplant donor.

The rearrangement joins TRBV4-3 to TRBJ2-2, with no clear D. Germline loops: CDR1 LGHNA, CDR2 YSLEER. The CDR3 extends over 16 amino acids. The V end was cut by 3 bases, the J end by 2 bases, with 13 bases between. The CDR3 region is CASSHDKGRNTGELFF. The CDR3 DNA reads TGCGCCAGCAGCCACGATAAGGGCAGAAACACCGGGGAGCTGTTTTTT.

The CDR3 sequence: CASSQVGQGPDTQYF. The DNA of the CDR3 is TGTGCCAGCAGCCAAGTCGGGCAGGGGCCAGATACGCAGTATTTT. The chain couples TRBV4-2 to TRBJ2-3, with D possibly TRBD1 on 6 matching bases. Germline lookup yields CDR1 LGHNA and CDR2 YNFKEQ. The CDR3 length is 15 residues. V was pared by 1 base and J by 4 bases, with 12 bases between.

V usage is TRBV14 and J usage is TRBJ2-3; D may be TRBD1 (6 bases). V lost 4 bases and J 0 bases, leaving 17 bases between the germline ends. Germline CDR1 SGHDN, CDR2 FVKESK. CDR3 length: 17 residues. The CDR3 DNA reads TGTGCCAGCAGCCCGACAGGTTCATTTTATAGCACAGATACGCAGTATTTT. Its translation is CASSPTGSFYSTDTQYF.

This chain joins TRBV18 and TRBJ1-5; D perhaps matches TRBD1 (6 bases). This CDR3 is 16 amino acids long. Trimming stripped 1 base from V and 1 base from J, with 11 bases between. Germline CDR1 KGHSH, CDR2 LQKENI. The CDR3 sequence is CASSPQGGKSNQPQHF. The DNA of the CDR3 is TGTGCCAGCTCACCACAGGGGGGAAAAAGCAATCAGCCCCAGCATTTT. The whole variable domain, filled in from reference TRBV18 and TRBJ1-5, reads NAGVMQNPRHLVRRRGQEARLRCSPMKGHSHVYWYRQLPEEGLKFMVYLQKENIIDESGMPKERFSAEFPKEGPSILRIQQVVRGDSAAYFCASSPQGGKSNQPQHFGDGTRLSIL.

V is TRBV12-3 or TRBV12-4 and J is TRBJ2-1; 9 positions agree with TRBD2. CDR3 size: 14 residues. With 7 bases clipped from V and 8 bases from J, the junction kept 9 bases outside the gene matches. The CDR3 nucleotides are TGTGCCAGCATCCCCGCGGGGACTAGCTATGAGCAGTTCTTC. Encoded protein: CASIPAGTSYEQFF.

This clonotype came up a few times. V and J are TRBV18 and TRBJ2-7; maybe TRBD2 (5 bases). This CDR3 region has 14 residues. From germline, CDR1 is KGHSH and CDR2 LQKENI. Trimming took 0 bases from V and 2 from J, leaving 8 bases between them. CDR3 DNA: TGTGCCAGCTCACCACCCGGGAAAGCCTACGAGCAGTACTTC. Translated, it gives CASSPPGKAYEQYF.

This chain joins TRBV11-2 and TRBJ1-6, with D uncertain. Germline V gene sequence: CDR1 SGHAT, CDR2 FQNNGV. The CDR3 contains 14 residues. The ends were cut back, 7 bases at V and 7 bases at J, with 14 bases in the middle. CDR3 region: CASTPRRRNSPLHF. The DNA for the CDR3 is TGTGCCAGCACCCCGAGACGGAGAAATTCACCCCTCCACTTT.

The CDR3, as DNA: TGTGCCAGCACCCCCGCGGCAGTTTACAATGAGCAGTTCTTC. It encodes CASTPAAVYNEQFF. V gene TRBV12-3 or TRBV12-4 combines with J gene TRBJ2-1; D not certain. Trimming left V 7 bases short and J 4 bases short, with 14 bases between. The CDR3 consists of 14 residues.

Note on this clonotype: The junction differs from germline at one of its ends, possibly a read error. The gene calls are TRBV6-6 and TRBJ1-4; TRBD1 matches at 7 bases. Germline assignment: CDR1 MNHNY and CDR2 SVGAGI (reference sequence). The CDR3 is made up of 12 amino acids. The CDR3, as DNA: TGTGCCAGCAGCCAGGGGGGTGAAAAACTGGTTTTT. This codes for CASSQGGEKLVF.

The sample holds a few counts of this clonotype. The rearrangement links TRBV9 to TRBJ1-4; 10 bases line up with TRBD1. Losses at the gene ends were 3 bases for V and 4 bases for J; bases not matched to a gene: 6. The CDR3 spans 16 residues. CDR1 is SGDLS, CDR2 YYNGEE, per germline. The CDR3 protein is CASSARQGANNEKLFF. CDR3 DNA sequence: TGTGCCAGCAGCGCCCGACAGGGGGCTAATAATGAAAAACTGTTTTTT. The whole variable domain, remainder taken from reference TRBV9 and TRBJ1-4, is DSGVTQTPKHLITATGQRVTLRCSPRSGDLSVYWYQQSLDQGLQFLIQYYNGEERAKGNILERFSAQQFPDLHSELNLSSLELGDSALYFCASSARQGANNEKLFFGSGTQLSVL.